The clone carrying this T cell receptor beta chain appeared once. Its antigen remains unidentified. These data come from a study of cytomegalovirus exposure and HLA in healthy donors. The overall study: A previous analysis identified 117 million unique TCR beta sequences derived from approximately 190 million T cells. Findings and limits, study-wide: In a later analysis, TCR beta V- and J-gene trimming was associated with a missense DCLRE1C variant.

This CDR3 contains 14 residues. The V gene's germline CDR1 is SGDLS and CDR2 YYNGEE. V lost 3 bases and J lost 3, with 12 bases in between. Primers: 60 Vbeta forward and 13 Jbeta reverse. Assay used: immunoSEQ multiplex PCR; TCRdb lists only in-frame clones, some missing. The table includes some 130,000 clones, over 70% detected once. V gene TRBV9 combines with J gene TRBJ1-1; D is unresolved. Sequencing used PBMCs. The clonotype originates from a man between 35 and 55 years old in good health and CMV-seronegative. CDR3 loop: CASSGQIGDTEAFF. The DNA for the CDR3 is TGTGCCAGCAGCGGTCAGATCGGGGACACTGAAGCTTTCTTT.